This TCR beta chain was recovered during a study of shared clonotypes between healthy human individuals. Positively selected for CCR7, the CD45RO-negative cells used as naive CD8 cells excluded terminally differentiated effector memory CD45RA+ cells. Concerning this clone: The antigen is unknown.

Study observations and caveats: Naive subsets typically showed greater estimated richness than memory subsets. Approximately 5.3% was the fraction of naive CD4 clonotypes found shared across a handful of donors. Clonotypes which were not shared had lower generation probabilities than clonotypes that all four donors shared. Sequencing of the sorted subsets was shown by rarefaction to be incomplete despite large depth.

The ends lost 8 bases at V and 2 bases at J; junction bases unmatched: 8. Germline V gives CDR1 SEHNR, CDR2 FQNEAQ (reference sequence). This CDR3 is built from 14 residues. This table comes from immunoSEQ multiplex PCR, and its TCRdb copy is limited to in-frame clones, with some not included. Among around 1.9 million clones listed, around 93% were seen once. This sequence originates from a man younger than 35 in good health. Some clones in this sample may be carry-over from other donors' samples. The sequenced sample consisted of naive CD8+ T cells from PBMCs. The gene calls are TRBV7-9 and TRBJ1-2; 7 positions match TRBD1. CDR3 region: CASEGQTSNYGYTF. The CDR3 bases are TGTGCCAGCGAGGGACAGACATCGAACTATGGCTACACCTTC. Looking up the rest from reference TRBV7-9 and TRBJ1-2 gives the full variable domain: DTGVSQNPRHKITKRGQNVTFRCDPISEHNRLYWYRQTLGQGPEFLTYFQNEAQLEKSRLLSDRFSAERPKGSFSTLEIQRTEQGDSAMYLCASEGQTSNYGYTFGSGTRLTVV.